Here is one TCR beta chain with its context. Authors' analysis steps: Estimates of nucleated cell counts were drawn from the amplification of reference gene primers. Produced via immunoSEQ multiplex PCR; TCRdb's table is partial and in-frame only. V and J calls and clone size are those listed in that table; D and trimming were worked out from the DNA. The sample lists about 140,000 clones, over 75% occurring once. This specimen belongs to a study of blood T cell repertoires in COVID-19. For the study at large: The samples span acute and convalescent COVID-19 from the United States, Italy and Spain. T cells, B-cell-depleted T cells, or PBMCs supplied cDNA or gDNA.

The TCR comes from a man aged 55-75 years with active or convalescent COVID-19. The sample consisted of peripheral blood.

The CDR3 reads CASSATSGRAFHEQYF. In DNA, the CDR3 is TGTGCCAGCAGCGCTACTAGCGGGAGGGCCTTCCACGAGCAGTACTTC. The V call is TRBV9, the J call TRBJ2-7; 13 bases are shared with TRBD2. Per germline, CDR1 SGDLS and CDR2 YYNGEE. The V and J ends lost 3 bases and 5 bases, in that order; junction bases with no gene match: 8. CDR3 size: 16 residues.